Listed here are 3 T cell receptor beta chains from one sample, sequenced in a study of blood T cell repertoires in COVID-19. Clones were read by immunoSEQ multiplex PCR, and TCRdb kept only the in-frame ones, dropping some. In the table there are about 210,000 clones, around nine tenths of which are singletons. Sequences were obtained from peripheral blood. The receptor set was obtained from a woman aged 40 to 50 with acute or convalescent COVID-19.

The chain employs TRBV5-6 and TRBJ1-2; tentative D call: TRBD1 (5 bases). This CDR3 region has 14 residues. Trimming took 0 bases from V and 8 from J, leaving 14 bases between them. Looked up from germline, CDR1 is SGHDT and CDR2 is YYEEEE. CDR3 amino acids: CASSLDSGRLGYTF. CDR3 coding DNA: TGTGCCAGCAGCTTGGATTCAGGGCGCCTCGGCTACACCTTC.

This clone was seen a handful of times. The V call is TRBV7-6, the J call TRBJ1-1; TRBD1 might be the D (5 bases). Germline-derived CDR1 and CDR2 are SGHVS and FNYEAQ. With 5 bases removed from V and 0 bases from J, the gap between germline ends came to 13 bases. The CDR3 contains 15 residues. The CDR3 DNA reads TGTGCCAGCAGCCAGCAACAGGCTCTGAACACTGAAGCTTTCTTT. Its translation: CASSQQQALNTEAFF. Complete variable domain (other parts from reference TRBV7-6 and TRBJ1-1): GAGVSQSPRYKVTKRGQDVALRCDPISGHVSLYWYRQALGQGPEFLTYFNYEAQQDKSGLPNDRFSAERPEGSISTLTIQRTEQRDSAMYRCASSQQQALNTEAFFGQGTRLTVV.

V is TRBV6-1 and J is TRBJ1-5, with D hard to call. This CDR3 is 17 amino acids long. Germline CDR1 and CDR2: MNHNS and SASEGT. V dropped 2 bases and J dropped 3 bases, with 17 bases sitting between them. The CDR3 region has the DNA TGTGCCAGCAGTGAAAGGAGTGGTCCCGGGGTCAATCAGCCCCAGCATTTT. Translated: CASSERSGPGVNQPQHF.